The present T cell receptor beta chain was sequenced within a study of vaccination and CD4 T cells after COVID-19 (dated by TCRdb to about 2022). As for the study more broadly: Convalescent patients had a positive SARS-CoV-2 result on nasal swab PCR, and of these patients, under ten had mild disease and one had severe disease. Participants received two doses of either the Pfizer-BioNTech BNT162b2 vaccine (n=8) or the Moderna mRNA-1273 vaccine (n=2). Control cultures used a CEFX viral epitope pool as positive control, an HIV-1 Nef peptide pool as negative control, or no peptide. Post-COVID blood samples from convalescent patients were collected a median of roughly 100 days after diagnosis, with a range of 35 to 161 days. The spike-specific CD4+ TCR repertoire was compared before and after mRNA vaccination in over nine COVID-19 convalescent patients and a handful of infection-naive healthy vaccine recipients. The cultures were stimulated with overlapping spike peptide pools from SARS-CoV-2 and from the common cold coronaviruses HCoV-NL63, HCoV-OC43 and HCoV-229E. Post-vaccine blood samples were taken a median of 72 days after the second vaccine dose, with a range of about 13 to 250 days. The convalescent cohort comprised six males and four females, including two Hispanic individuals, seven Caucasians, two Asians and one multiracial person. General study outcomes and caveats: Nearly all vaccine-specific clones in convalescent patients (304 of 307) were mono-reactive for SARS-CoV-2 spike rather than cross-reactive with common cold coronaviruses. The median count of SARS-CoV-2-reactive clonotypes went up from around 20 after infection to a few dozen after vaccination, although the change was not significant. In convalescent patients, a median around 84% of post-vaccine SARS-CoV-2-reactive clones were detected only after vaccination, and vaccine-specific priming was suggested by this finding. The study included relatively few convalescent patients and did not analyze early timepoints after natural infection.

CDR1 and CDR2, looked up from the germline V gene, are SGHNT and YENEEA. Deletion took 5 bases off V and 7 bases off J, with a span of 14 bases between the germline ends. The CDR3 covers 13 residues, taking in both the cysteine and the phenylalanine. Only the CDR3 DNA is retained, 39 bases long and in frame from the first base. Interpreted using the paper, the treatment or condition label stands for: approximately nine-day PBMC culture with coronavirus spike peptide pools or control peptides (ViraFEST assay). The ViraFEST assay was used in the study, in which antigen-specific T cells were expanded with peptide pools and expanded clonotypes were subsequently identified by TCR sequencing. The convalescent patients' positive SARS-CoV-2 PCR tests were from March to December 2020, which was before the Alpha, Beta and Delta variants emerged in the United States. Over 1.5 million PBMCs per well were cultured in IMDM with roughly 5% human AB serum and roughly 9.3 IU/ml IL-2, plus 10 ug/ml peptide pools. Half of the culture medium was replaced with fresh IL-2-containing medium on days 3 and 7. After around 11 days of culture, CD4+ T cells were isolated by negative selection with the EasySep CD4+ T cell isolation kit. Ficoll-Paque Plus gradient centrifugation was used to isolate PBMCs from whole blood, and the isolated PBMCs were then either used fresh or cryopreserved at -140C. In general, triplicate wells were set up for every culture condition.

Remarks on this clonotype: What antigen it recognizes has not been identified. No clone much larger than this one lies a single base away; base qualities are absent.

Libraries were constructed by PCR. TCR sequencing of DNA from cultured CD4+ T cells used the Oncomine TCR Beta short-read assay at the Johns Hopkins FTIC core. The QIAamp micro DNA kit was used to extract genomic DNA from the cultured CD4+ T cells. Oncomine TCR Beta libraries made from cultured CD4+ T cells were pooled using unique dual indexes and sequenced on an Illumina iSeq 100. From the authors' description of their analysis: Non-productive sequences were removed, and CDR3s not starting with C, not ending with F or W, or shorter than 7 amino acids were discarded. Antigen-specific clonotypes were identified with the MANAFEST web application by comparing peptide-stimulated wells with reference and other culture wells. Positive clones required FDR below 0.05, an odds ratio above 5, and productive frequency above 0.1% in at least two of three replicate wells. Cross-reactive clonotypes were defined as significantly expanded in both SARS-CoV-2 spike wells and at least one common cold coronavirus spike condition. Using R version 3.6.1, CDR3 homology was evaluated through Levenshtein distances (stringdist) along with unrooted phylogenetic trees (ape). TCRdb cleaned the public reads at Q25 with fastp, built clones with MiXCR and kept in-frame beta chains. Duplicate CDR3 protein sequences are folded into a single record with the most common DNA and genes. The V and J calls and clone size come from TCRdb's table, not from the authors' own analysis. Within this sample are thousands of distinct CDR3 sequences, with around 68% of them counted one time only. Together, the top ten hold around 25% of the sample.

Material for sequencing was CD4+ T cells from blood, cultured in vitro. The rearranged segments are TRBV11-3 and TRBJ1-1, with the D gene uncertain. This clonotype was obtained from a human donor who had recovered from COVID-19. Here is the DNA: TGTGCCAGCAGCCATTCGGGTCGGGTTGAAGCTTTCTTT. This gives the protein CASSHSGRVEAFF.